This T cell receptor (beta chain) was profiled in a study of siplizumab effects on memory and regulatory T cells. As regards this clone: Its target is unknown.

Sequencing used immunoSEQ multiplex PCR; TCRdb keeps in-frame clones, though not all of them. This sample has just over 40,000 clones, with about 90% found just once. Per germline, CDR1 SQVTM and CDR2 ANQGSEA. The CDR3 contains 15 residues. V gave up 3 bases and J gave up 0 bases, with 13 bases separating them. Study conclusions and caveats: Fewer alloreactive sequences mapped to unstimulated CD4+ memory cells under siplizumab. Proliferating Tregs taken from siplizumab cultures were not shown to have a confirmed suppressive function.

Sequencing of unstimulated naive, memory, effector memory and TEMRA subsets was performed in three donor pairs. The clonotype comes from a human donor in good health. V and J are TRBV29-1 and TRBJ2-3; perhaps TRBD2 as D (6 bases). Sequenced material: naive CD4+ T cells sorted from blood. CDR3 loop: CSVDDWGVSTDTQYF. In nucleotides, the CDR3 is TGCAGCGTTGACGATTGGGGGGTGAGCACAGATACGCAGTATTTT.